A selection of T cell receptor beta chains follows, all from one sample in a study of blood T cell repertoires in COVID-19. Measured with immunoSEQ multiplex PCR; TCRdb has only the in-frame clones, and not every one. The table includes around 260,000 clones, approximately 86% detected once. Material for sequencing was peripheral blood. The receptor source for this set is a man between 18 and 29 years old with active or convalescent COVID-19. CDR3s include the opening cysteine and the closing phenylalanine or tryptophan.

V: TRBV15
CDR3: CATSRDSDGNTEAFF

V: TRBV12-3/TRBV12-4
CDR3: CASSSDNNEQFF

V: TRBV28
CDR3: CASSPQGGTMNTEAFF

V: TRBV29-1
CDR3: CSVGTTAYEQYF

V: TRBV6-4
CDR3: CASSEKRTDTQYF

V: TRBV30
CDR3: CAGTAGALNTEAFF

V: TRBV9
CDR3: CASSFHRDSYEQYF

V: TRBV25-1
CDR3: CASSEARDYGYTF

V: TRBV4-2
CDR3: CASSQDLRRAYEQYF

V: TRBV2
CDR3: CASKGLSGANVLTF

V: TRBV19
CDR3: CASSTLDRGSYEQYF

V: TRBV6-2/TRBV6-3
CDR3: CASSYRQNYGYTF

V: TRBV11-3
CDR3: CASSSVGTGPSPLHF

V: TRBV11-2
CDR3: CASSPLQVSSYEQYF

V: TRBV12-1
CDR3: CASSFGRSRDSLEQYF

V: TRBV6-2/TRBV6-3
CDR3: CASSYRTSGGAGETQYF

V: TRBV5-1
CDR3: CASSLSVSGNTGELFF

V: TRBV2
CDR3: CASRTEGKVYEQYF

V: TRBV9
CDR3: CASSVEQGYEQYF

V: TRBV5-1
CDR3: CASSLGAGGTEQFF

V: TRBV5-1
CDR3: CASTSGQSPGANVLTF

V: TRBV29-1
CDR3: CSVFLETQYF

V: TRBV27
CDR3: CASSPTTPYFQPQHF

V: TRBV13
CDR3: CASSFFNYGYTF

V: TRBV5-4
CDR3: CASSLRSTGGKNTIYF

V: TRBV5-5
CDR3: CASSPGSRPNEVNTEAFF

V: TRBV6-5
CDR3: CASSFTGTGELFF

V: TRBV28
CDR3: CATSRRGRFNEQFF

V: TRBV7-9
CDR3: CASTLTSGNYEQYF